This TCR beta chain was documented in a study of cytomegalovirus exposure and HLA in healthy donors. Findings and limits, study-wide: Apparent HLA restriction characterized most CMV-associated TCR beta chains in a later analysis.

The PCR employed 60 Vbeta primers together with 13 Jbeta primers. Assay used: immunoSEQ multiplex PCR; TCRdb lists only in-frame clones, some missing. The sample contains 80,000 to 90,000 clones, approximately 80% of which appear only once. In the case of this clone: Its matching antigen is unknown.

This CDR3 has 13 amino acids. CDR1 is MNHEY, CDR2 SVGAGI, per germline. V dropped 6 bases and J dropped 4 bases, with 12 bases sitting between them. The chain carries TRBV6-5 and TRBJ1-1, with a possible D match to TRBD1 (6 bases). This clonotype was obtained from a man aged 25-45 years in good health and CMV-seronegative. The specimen sequenced was PBMCs. CDR3 sequence: CASRSGTPTEAFF. The CDR3 DNA sequence: TGTGCCAGCAGATCCGGGACACCCACTGAAGCTTTCTTT.